Given below is one T cell receptor beta chain in context. The data belong to a study of blood T cell repertoires in COVID-19. There are 13 residues in the CDR3. Germline lookup yields CDR1 MNHEY and CDR2 SVGAGI. V was pared by 5 bases and J by 5 bases, with 12 bases between. The repertoire was sequenced with immunoSEQ multiplex PCR; TCRdb's copy has only in-frame clones and lacks some. The profile shows roughly 190,000 clones, approximately 90% of them singletons. The TCR originated in a woman younger than 45 who had recovered from COVID-19. The chain employs TRBV6-5 and TRBJ1-2, with no clear D. Sequenced material: PBMCs or T cells enriched from blood (not recorded which). The CDR3 sequence: CASSRSGSYGYTF. The CDR3 DNA reads as TGTGCCAGCAGTAGAAGCGGATCATATGGCTACACCTTC.